These T cell receptor beta chains were read from a single sample in a study of OX40 agonist ivuxolimab in advanced cancers. This table comes from immunoSEQ multiplex PCR, and its TCRdb copy is limited to in-frame clones, with some not included. This table has roughly 58,000 clones, 85% appearing once. The sample here was CD4+ or CD8+ T cells sorted from blood, taken in a trial of the OX40 agonist ivuxolimab. Receptors originate from an adult with an advanced solid tumor such as melanoma, head and neck, liver or kidney cancer. CDR3s include the opening cysteine and the closing phenylalanine or tryptophan. Fields, in order: V gene, D gene, CDR3 protein. A D gene is named only where the DNA matches it firmly.

TRBV21-1 . CASSSGQGLGDEQFF
TRBV6-1 TRBD1 CASSGGQGPYEQFF
TRBV18 . CASSPPGATDTQYF
TRBV6-7 . CASSYSFVHLFGPNEQFF
TRBV6-5 TRBD1 CASRPGQGGAQF
TRBV5-6 . CASSLVGAGANVLTF
TRBV7-8 . CASSLARGRYGYTF
TRBV13 . CASSPSLSSYNEQFF
TRBV5-6 TRBD1 CASSWGTGVGHEQYF
TRBV9 . CASSPRGRLGTDTQYF
TRBV30 TRBD2 CAWSSGLGAGNEQFF
TRBV9 . CASSVELGRQETQYF
TRBV9 . CASSVVAGAKADTQYF
TRBV7-9 . CASTWFLQGGNEQFF
TRBV15 . CATSRARGRDVDTQYF
TRBV2 . CASSIHRLNEQFF
TRBV19 . CASTQSALETQYF
TRBV6-6 . CASSYRADTQYF
TRBV9 TRBD2 CASSPSPSSGRVQFF
TRBV25-1 . CASSEWLGESGNTIYF
TRBV4-3 TRBD1 CASSQQDRVEDTQYF
TRBV27 . CASRTGTSPSSEQYF
TRBV7-9 . CASSQDGLGEKLFF
TRBV29-1 . CSSLGVSTDTQYF
TRBV5-4 . CASSLGALQFNEQYF
TRBV7-6 TRBD2 CASSLTSGSFEQFF
TRBV6-6 TRBD1 CATRTGLSGANVLTF
TRBV10-3 . CAISEFGREQYF
TRBV19 . CASSISGQSGKTQYF
TRBV5-6 . CASSFDGYYNEQFF
TRBV19 . CASGEGHSGNTIYF
TRBV11-2 TRBD2 CASSFGAGGGTDTQYF
TRBV30 . CAWTPDRTEAFF
TRBV5-1 . CASSLGTVDQETQYF
TRBV19 . CASTQGDAETQYF
TRBV7-9 . CASSFGGLQETQYF
TRBV27 TRBD1 CASSPGTGASSYEQYF
TRBV1 . CTSSQERPSGPPLEQYF
TRBV18 . CASSTGSRYEQYF
TRBV7-8 TRBD2 CASSVAGGTYEQYF
TRBV7-9 . CASSLGMGKPYEQYF
TRBV5-1 TRBD1 CASSFIQTGVDEQYF
TRBV11-2 . CASSLRTSNYGYTF
TRBV4-1 TRBD2 CASSRSGLAGQETQYF
TRBV18 . CASSPSTGLREQYF